This TCR beta chain is from a study of T cells in Graves' hyperthyroidism and ophthalmopathy. Only a few counts were recorded for this clonotype. V lost 0 bases and J lost 5, with 13 bases in between. The CDR3 contains 15 residues. CDR1 is SQVTM, CDR2 ANQGSEA, per germline. Using RNA transcripts as the source, TCR beta CDR3 regions were amplified. When the TCR CDR3 underwent first-round RT-PCR, the HTBI primer set was used. One entry per CDR3 protein, called by TCRdb with MiXCR from the multiplex PCR reads. The sample consists of over 700,000 distinct CDR3 sequences, around a sixth of them appearing once.

V gene TRBV29-1 combines with J gene TRBJ1-4; D gene ambiguous. Sequencing was done on a sample of blood. This TCR derives from a woman between 45 and 65 years old with Graves' hyperthyroidism that later progressed to Graves' ophthalmopathy. CDR3 nucleotides: TGCAGCGTTGAAGATCCGTCAGACCCAAATGAAAAACTGTTTTTT. Protein sequence: CSVEDPSDPNEKLFF.